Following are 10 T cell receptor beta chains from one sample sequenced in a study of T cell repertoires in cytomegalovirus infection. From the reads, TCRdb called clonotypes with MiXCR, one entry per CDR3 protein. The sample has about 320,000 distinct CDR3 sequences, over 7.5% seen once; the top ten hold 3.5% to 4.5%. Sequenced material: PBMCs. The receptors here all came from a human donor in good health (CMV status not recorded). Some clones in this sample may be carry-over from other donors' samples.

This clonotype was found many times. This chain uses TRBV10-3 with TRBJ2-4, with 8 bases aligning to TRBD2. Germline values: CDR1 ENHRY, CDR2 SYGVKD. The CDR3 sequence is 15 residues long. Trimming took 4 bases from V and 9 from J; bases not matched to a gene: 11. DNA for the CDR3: TGTGCCATCAGTGCGTCCTCGGGAGGGTCTGCCATTCAGTACTTC. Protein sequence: CAISASSGGSAIQYF.

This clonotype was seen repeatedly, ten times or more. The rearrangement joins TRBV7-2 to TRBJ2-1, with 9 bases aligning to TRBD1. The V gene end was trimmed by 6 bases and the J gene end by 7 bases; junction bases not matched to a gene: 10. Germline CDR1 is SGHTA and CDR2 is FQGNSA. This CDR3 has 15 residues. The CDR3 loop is CASRPGQGRRNEQFF. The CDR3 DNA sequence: TGTGCCAGCAGACCCGGACAGGGGAGGAGGAATGAGCAGTTCTTC.

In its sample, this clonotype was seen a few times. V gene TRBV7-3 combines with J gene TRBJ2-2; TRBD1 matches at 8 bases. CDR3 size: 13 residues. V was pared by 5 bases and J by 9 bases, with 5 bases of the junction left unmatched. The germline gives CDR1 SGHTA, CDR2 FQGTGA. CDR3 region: CASSATGERELFF. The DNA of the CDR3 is TGTGCCAGCAGCGCGACAGGGGAGAGGGAGCTGTTTTTT.

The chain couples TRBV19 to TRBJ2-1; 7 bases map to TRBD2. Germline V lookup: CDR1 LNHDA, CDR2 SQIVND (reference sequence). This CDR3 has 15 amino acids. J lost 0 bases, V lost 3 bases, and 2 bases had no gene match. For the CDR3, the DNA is TGTGCCAGTAGTATTCGCGGGAGCTCCTACAATGAGCAGTTCTTC. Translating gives CASSIRGSSYNEQFF.

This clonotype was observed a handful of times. The CDR3 is CSARDMGIANYGYTF. The DNA for the CDR3 is TGCAGTGCTAGAGATATGGGAATAGCGAACTATGGCTACACCTTC. The J gene is TRBJ1-2, the V gene TRBV20-1; D unclear. Germline V gives CDR1 DFQATT, CDR2 SNEGSKA (reference sequence). This CDR3 contains 15 residues. Trimming pared 0 bases from V and 2 bases from J, leaving 13 bases between.

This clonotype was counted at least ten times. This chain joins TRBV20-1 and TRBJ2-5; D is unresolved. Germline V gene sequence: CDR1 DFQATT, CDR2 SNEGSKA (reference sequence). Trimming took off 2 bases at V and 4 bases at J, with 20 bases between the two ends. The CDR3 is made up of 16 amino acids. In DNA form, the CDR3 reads TGCAGTGCTAGATATAATCGGCCAAGAGAGAGAGAGACCCAGTACTTC. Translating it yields CSARYNRPRERETQYF.

The DNA for the CDR3 is TGCGCCAGCAGCTTGCAGTGGGAGGGCCCCTGGGAGCAGTTCTTC. Residues: CASSLQWEGPWEQFF. The V gene is TRBV5-1, the J gene TRBJ2-1, with 7 bases aligning to TRBD2. V shed 1 base and J 10 bases; nucleotides not matched to a gene: 11. The germline V gene has CDR1 SGHRS and CDR2 YFSETQ. The CDR3 is made up of 15 amino acids.

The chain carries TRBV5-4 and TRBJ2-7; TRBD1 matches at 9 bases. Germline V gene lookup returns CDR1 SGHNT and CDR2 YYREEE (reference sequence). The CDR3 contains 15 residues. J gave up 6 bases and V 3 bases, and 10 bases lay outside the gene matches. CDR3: CASSSATTGGLEQYF. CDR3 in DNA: TGTGCCAGCAGCTCAGCAACCACAGGGGGCCTCGAGCAGTACTTC.

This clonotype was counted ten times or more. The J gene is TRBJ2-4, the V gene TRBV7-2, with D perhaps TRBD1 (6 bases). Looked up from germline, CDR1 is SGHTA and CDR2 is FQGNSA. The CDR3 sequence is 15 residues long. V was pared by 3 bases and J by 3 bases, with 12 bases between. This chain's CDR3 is CASSLRGTVKNIQYF. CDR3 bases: TGTGCCAGCAGCTTGAGGGGGACGGTCAAAAACATTCAGTACTTC.

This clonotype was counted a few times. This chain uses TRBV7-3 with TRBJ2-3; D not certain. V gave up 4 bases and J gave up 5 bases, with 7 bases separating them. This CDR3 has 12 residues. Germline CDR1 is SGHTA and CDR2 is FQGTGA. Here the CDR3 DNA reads TGTGCCAGCAGCTGGGCGGTAGATACGCAGTATTTT. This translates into CASSWAVDTQYF.